The entry below gives a single T cell receptor (beta chain) sequence along with its context. Its binding antigen is unknown. The record has no base qualities; no much larger clone is one base away. In the paper's terms, the time point label means: baseline before first vaccination. The vaccinee samples were drawn from two UK trials, COV001 and COV002, one of which was a single-blind randomized controlled phase 2/3 trial testing AZD1222 (ChAdOx1 nCoV-19) in healthy adults. For TCRbeta chain sequencing, PBMC samples were collected from trial participants at day 0 and at day 28 after the second dose. The CDR3 regions of human TCRbeta chains were analyzed by immunosequencing. The source study handled its data this way. TCRs in the repertoires were compared against a reference library of SARS-CoV-2-specific TCRs that had been generated with the MIRA antigen-specificity platform. Breadth was defined as the fraction of unique TCRs that were SARS-CoV-2-associated, and depth was defined as the fraction of total T cells that were SARS-CoV-2-associated. Each spike-specific TCR was assigned to its reactive spike region and to a CD4 or CD8 class using the MIRA data. Log10-transformed breadth and depth values were compared by one-way ANOVA with Sidak's multiple comparisons tests. The table was pulled from immuneACCESS by TCRdb, which kept in-frame rearrangements only. Such tables lose some clones; where checked, under half of the loss comes from unresolved V genes, and the rest has no known cause. That table gives V, J and clone size, and the DNA gave D and trimming. This sample gives approximately 80,000 clones in total; approximately 90% of them show up just once. The leading ten clones occupy approximately 31% of the sample.

The CDR3 runs 15 amino acids, cysteine and phenylalanine included. Of all the DNA, just the CDR3 is kept, 45 bases in frame from base 1. According to the germline V gene, CDR1 reads SNHLY and CDR2 reads FYNNEI. The V end gives up 5 bases and the J end 2 bases, leaving 7 bases in the junction not matched to a gene. This specimen comes from a study of T cell responses to AZD1222 COVID-19 vaccine (dated by TCRdb to the early 2020s). Turning to the overall study: AZD1222 recipients whose second dose came at about 4 weeks and those whose second dose came at about 12 weeks were combined into one group, since spike-specific TCR depth and breadth did not differ between the two schedules. A total of around 240 trial participants underwent TCR sequencing, of whom 200 to 220 had received two doses of AZD1222 and roughly 26 had received two doses of the MenACWY control vaccine. Enrollment into the trials was organized by age into subgroups of 18-55, 56-69 and 70-plus years, and those subgroups contained roughly 150, 30 and 60 TCR-sequenced participants, respectively.

The paper as a whole reports these results and caveats: In the small 56-69-year group, the increase in depth fell short of significance, most likely because of low power. CD4 TCRs associated with the vaccine covered the entire spike protein, and the dominant responses were in regions 160-218 and 743-854. Because no samples from the day 14 peak response were available, repertoires could be characterized only after the peak T cell response. Epitopes outside the regions mutated in the B.1.351 and B.1.1.7 variants were reportedly recognized by nearly half of the unique spike-specific TCRs. Conclusions about previously exposed vaccinees were limited because only five to seven AZD1222 recipients were SARS-CoV-2 seropositive at baseline. Participants were mostly white British and included more females than males, and it was suggested by the authors that clonal diversity may have been underestimated. A significant rise in spike-specific TCR breadth and depth was observed after two AZD1222 doses relative to day 0 and relative to MenACWY recipients.

The rearranged segments are TRBV2 and TRBJ2-5, with 8 central nucleotides matching TRBD2. This sequence originates from an adult in good health. The material was peripheral blood, obtained on day 0 of AZD1222 vaccination. This receptor has the CDR3 CASSFPGLGQETQYF. The sequenced DNA: TGTGCCAGCAGTTTCCCGGGACTAGGGCAAGAGACCCAGTACTTC.